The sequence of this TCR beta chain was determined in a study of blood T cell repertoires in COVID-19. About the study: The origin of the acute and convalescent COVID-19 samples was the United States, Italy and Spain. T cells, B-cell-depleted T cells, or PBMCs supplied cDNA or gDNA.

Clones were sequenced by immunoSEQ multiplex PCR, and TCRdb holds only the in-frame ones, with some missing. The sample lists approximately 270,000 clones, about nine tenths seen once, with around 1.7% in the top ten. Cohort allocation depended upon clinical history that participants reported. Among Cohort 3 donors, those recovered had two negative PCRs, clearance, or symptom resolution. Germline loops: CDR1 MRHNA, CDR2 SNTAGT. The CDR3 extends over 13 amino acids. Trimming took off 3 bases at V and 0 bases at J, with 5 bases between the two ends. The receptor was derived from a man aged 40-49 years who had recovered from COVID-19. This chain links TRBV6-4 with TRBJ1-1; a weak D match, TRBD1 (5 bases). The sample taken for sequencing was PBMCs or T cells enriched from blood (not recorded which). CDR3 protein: CASSETVNTEAFF. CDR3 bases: TGTGCCAGCAGTGAGACAGTGAACACTGAAGCTTTCTTT.